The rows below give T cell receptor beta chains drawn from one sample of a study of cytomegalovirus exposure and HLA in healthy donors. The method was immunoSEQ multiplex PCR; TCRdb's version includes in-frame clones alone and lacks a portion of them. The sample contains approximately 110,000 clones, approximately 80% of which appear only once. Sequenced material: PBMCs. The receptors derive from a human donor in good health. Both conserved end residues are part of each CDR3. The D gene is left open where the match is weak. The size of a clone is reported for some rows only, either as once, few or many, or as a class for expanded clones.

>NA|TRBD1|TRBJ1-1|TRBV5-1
CASSLYTGDTEAFF
TGCGCCAGCAGCTTATATACAGGGGACACTGAAGCTTTCTTT
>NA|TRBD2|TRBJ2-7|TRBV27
CASSPPLAGPLYEQYF
TGTGCCAGCAGCCCCCCGCTAGCGGGACCACTTTACGAGCAGTACTTC
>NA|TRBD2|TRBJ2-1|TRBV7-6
CASSPTVGTRYNEQFF
TGTGCCAGCAGCCCGACCGTGGGGACTAGATACAATGAGCAGTTCTTC
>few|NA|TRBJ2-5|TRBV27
CASSIGGGREAQYF
TGTGCCAGCAGTATAGGAGGGGGGAGGGAGGCCCAGTACTTC
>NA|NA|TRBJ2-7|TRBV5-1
CASSLGSSVSYEQYF
TGCGCCAGCAGCTTGGGCAGTTCCGTATCCTACGAGCAGTACTTC
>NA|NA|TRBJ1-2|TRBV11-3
CASTAGVDGYTF
TGTGCCAGCACCGCAGGGGTAGATGGCTACACCTTC
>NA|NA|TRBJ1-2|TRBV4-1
CASSRPGGGGYGYTF
TGCGCCAGCAGCCGGCCCGGCGGGGGTGGCTATGGCTACACCTTC
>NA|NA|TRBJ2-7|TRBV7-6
CASSLRGKNEQYF
TGTGCCAGCAGCTTAAGGGGGAAAAACGAGCAGTACTTC
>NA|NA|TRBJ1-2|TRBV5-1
CASSLGGDFGYTF
TGCGCCAGCAGCCTGGGGGGCGACTTTGGCTACACCTTC
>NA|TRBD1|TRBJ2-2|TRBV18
CASSPFWVEDRGRGGTGELFF
TGTGCCAGCTCACCATTTTGGGTAGAGGACAGGGGGCGCGGAGGCACCGGGGAGCTGTTTTTT
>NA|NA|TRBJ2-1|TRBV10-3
CAISESSANRNEQFF
TGTGCCATCAGTGAGAGTAGCGCGAACCGCAATGAGCAGTTCTTC
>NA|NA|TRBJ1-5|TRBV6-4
CASRPKTGLNLLGNQPQHF
TGTGCCAGCAGACCAAAAACCGGACTCAATCTTTTGGGCAATCAGCCCCAGCATTTT
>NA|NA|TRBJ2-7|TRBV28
CASSDTHSYEQYF
TGTGCCAGCAGTGACACTCACTCCTACGAGCAGTACTTC
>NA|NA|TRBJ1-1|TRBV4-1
CASSLSEAGNTEAFF
TGCGCCAGCAGCCTTAGTGAGGCGGGGAACACTGAAGCTTTCTTT
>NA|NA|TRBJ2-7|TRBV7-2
CASSSPGGRRHEQYF
TGTGCCAGCAGCTCCCCGGGCGGCCGGAGGCACGAGCAGTACTTC
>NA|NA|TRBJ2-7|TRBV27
CASSFGGAGATDEQYF
TGTGCCAGCAGTTTTGGGGGGGCGGGCGCGACTGACGAGCAGTACTTC
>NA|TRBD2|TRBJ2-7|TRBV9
CASSEPPTSGWEQYF
TGTGCCAGCAGCGAACCCCCGACTAGCGGGTGGGAGCAGTACTTC
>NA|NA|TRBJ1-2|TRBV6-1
CASSEWVQGRFYGYTF
TGTGCCAGCAGTGAATGGGTCCAGGGCCGATTCTATGGCTACACCTTC
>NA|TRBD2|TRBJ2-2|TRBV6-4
CASSDSAGAGELFF
TGTGCCAGCAGTGACTCAGCGGGAGCCGGGGAGCTGTTTTTT
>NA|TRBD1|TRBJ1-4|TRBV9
CASSVETGPNEKLFF
TGTGCCAGCAGCGTAGAGACAGGGCCTAATGAAAAACTGTTTTTT
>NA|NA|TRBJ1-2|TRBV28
CATETTGRGGYTF
TGTGCCACCGAGACCACAGGGCGTGGTGGCTACACCTTC
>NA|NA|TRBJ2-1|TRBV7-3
CASSLLAGPRDEQFF
TGTGCCAGCAGCTTACTGGCGGGGCCGAGGGATGAGCAGTTCTTC
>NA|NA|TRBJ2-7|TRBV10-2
CASSPDYSTYEQYF
TGCGCCAGCAGCCCGGACTACTCGACCTACGAGCAGTACTTC
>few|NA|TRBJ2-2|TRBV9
CASSASLGRWNTGELFF
TGTGCCAGCAGCGCCTCGTTGGGGCGATGGAACACCGGGGAGCTGTTTTTT
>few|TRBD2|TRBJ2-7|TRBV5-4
CASSPGLAGPYEQYF
TGTGCCAGCAGCCCCGGACTAGCGGGGCCCTACGAGCAGTACTTC
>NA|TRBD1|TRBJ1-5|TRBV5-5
CASSLGDRESQPQHF
TGTGCCAGCAGCTTGGGGGACAGGGAAAGTCAGCCCCAGCATTTT
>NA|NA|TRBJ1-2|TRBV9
CASSEGNYGYTF
TGTGCCAGCAGCGAGGGGAACTATGGCTACACCTTC
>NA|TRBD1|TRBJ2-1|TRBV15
CATSGHRDRRKSSYNEQFF
TGTGCCACCAGCGGCCACCGGGACAGACGAAAAAGCTCCTACAATGAGCAGTTCTTC
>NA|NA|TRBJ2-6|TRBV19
CASSPDSSGANVLTF
TGTGCCAGTAGTCCTGACAGTTCTGGGGCCAACGTCCTGACTTTC
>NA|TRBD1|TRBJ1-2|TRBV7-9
CSSSTGQANQDGYTF
TGTTCCAGCAGCACCGGACAGGCCAATCAAGATGGCTACACCTTC
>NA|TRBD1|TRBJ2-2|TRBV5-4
CASSLDRGLSTGELFF
TGTGCCAGCAGTCTGGACAGGGGGCTTAGCACCGGGGAGCTGTTTTTT
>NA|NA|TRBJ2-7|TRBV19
CASSIGGDSLYEQYF
TGTGCCAGTAGTATAGGCGGGGACAGCCTCTACGAGCAGTACTTC
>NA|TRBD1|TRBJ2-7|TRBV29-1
CSVVRDREERRGQYF
TGCAGCGTGGTCCGGGACAGGGAGGAAAGAAGGGGTCAGTACTTC
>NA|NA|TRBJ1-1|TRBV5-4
CASSLDRGNTEAFF
TGTGCCAGCAGCTTGGATCGGGGGAACACTGAAGCTTTCTTT
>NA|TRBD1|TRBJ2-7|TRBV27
CASSQGARGGEQYF
TGTGCCAGCAGCCAGGGGGCGCGTGGAGGAGAGCAGTACTTC
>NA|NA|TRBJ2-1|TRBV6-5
CASSYSPERSYNEQFF
TGTGCCAGCAGTTACTCTCCAGAGCGGAGCTACAATGAGCAGTTCTTC
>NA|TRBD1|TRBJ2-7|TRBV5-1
CASSAGGTGSYEQYF
TGCGCCAGCAGCGCTGGCGGGACAGGGTCCTACGAGCAGTACTTC
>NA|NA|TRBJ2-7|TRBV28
CASRFPSSYEQYF
TGTGCCAGCAGGTTCCCGAGCTCCTACGAGCAGTACTTC
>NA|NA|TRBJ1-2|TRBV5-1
CASRSGEGSYGYTF
TGCGCCAGCAGATCCGGGGAAGGTAGCTATGGCTACACCTTC
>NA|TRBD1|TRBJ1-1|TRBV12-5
CASGFPGTVNTEAFF
TGTGCTAGTGGTTTCCCCGGGACAGTGAACACTGAAGCTTTCTTT
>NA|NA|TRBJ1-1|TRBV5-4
CASSFPDGAGTNTEAFF
TGTGCCAGCAGCTTCCCCGATGGGGCGGGGACGAACACTGAAGCTTTCTTT
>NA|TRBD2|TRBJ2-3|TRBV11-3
CASSPIAGVNTDTQYF
TGTGCCAGCAGCCCCATCGCGGGAGTGAACACAGATACGCAGTATTTT
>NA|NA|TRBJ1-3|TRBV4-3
CASSQFRNTIYF
TGCGCCAGCAGCCAATTTAGAAACACCATATATTTT
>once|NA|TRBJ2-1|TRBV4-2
CASSQDQRQGTYNEQFF
TGTGCCAGCAGCCAAGATCAACGGCAGGGGACCTACAATGAGCAGTTCTTC
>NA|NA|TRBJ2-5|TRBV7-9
CASSPGLEVLSTQYF
TGTGCCAGCAGCCCGGGACTGGAGGTTTTGAGCACCCAGTACTTC
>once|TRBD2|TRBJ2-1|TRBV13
CASSNPGLAGYNEQFF
TGTGCCAGCAGCAACCCGGGACTAGCGGGGTACAATGAGCAGTTCTTC
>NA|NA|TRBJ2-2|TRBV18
CASSPRLKNTGELFF
TGTGCCAGCTCACCCCGACTCAAGAACACCGGGGAGCTGTTTTTT
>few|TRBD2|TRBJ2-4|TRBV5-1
CASSLRILGEGPKNIQYF
TGCGCCAGCAGCTTAAGGATCTTAGGGGAGGGCCCGAAAAACATTCAGTACTTC
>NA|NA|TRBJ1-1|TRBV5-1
CASSAAVNTEAFF
TGCGCCAGCAGCGCGGCAGTGAACACTGAAGCTTTCTTT
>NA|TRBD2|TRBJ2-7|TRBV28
CASSFTSAYISYKQYF
TGTGCCAGCAGTTTTACTAGCGCCTATATATCCTACAAGCAGTACTTC
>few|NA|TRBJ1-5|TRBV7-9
CASSLAGGPDGQPQHF
TGTGCCAGCAGCTTGGCCGGCGGTCCGGATGGTCAGCCCCAGCATTTT
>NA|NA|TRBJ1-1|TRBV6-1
CASSEHSMNTEAFF
TGTGCCAGCAGTGAGCACAGCATGAACACTGAAGCTTTCTTT
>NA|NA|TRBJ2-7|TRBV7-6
CASSSGERVEQYF
TGTGCCAGCAGCTCAGGAGAGAGGGTCGAGCAGTACTTC
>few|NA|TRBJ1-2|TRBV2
CASSEIWGGANYGYTF
TGTGCCAGCAGTGAGATTTGGGGGGGAGCTAACTATGGCTACACCTTC